This T cell receptor beta chain was recorded in a study of blood T cell repertoires in COVID-19. Study in general: The United States, Italy and Spain supplied acute and convalescent COVID-19 samples. In each case, the material was cDNA or gDNA derived from T cells, B-cell-depleted T cells, or PBMCs.

Original processing notes: For nucleated cells, counts were estimated from reference gene primer amplification. Measured with immunoSEQ multiplex PCR; TCRdb has only the in-frame clones, and not every one. For V, J and clone size, that table is used; D and trimming come from the DNA. The sample holds about 140,000 clones, about 80% seen once. V shed 6 bases and J shed 2 bases, with 14 bases lying between them. The germline gives CDR1 LNHDA, CDR2 SQIVND (reference sequence). The CDR3 consists of 14 residues. This clonotype was sampled from a human donor in a cohort sampled during active COVID-19. The chain is built from TRBV19 and TRBJ2-7; D unresolved. Sequencing input: peripheral blood. The CDR3 DNA reads TGTGCCAGTAGAAAAGCACCCACCACCTACGAGCAGTACTTC. It yields the protein CASRKAPTTYEQYF.